Included here is one TCR beta chain sequence, with context. The sample is drawn from a study of blood T cell repertoires in COVID-19. Study details: The samples span acute and convalescent COVID-19 from the United States, Italy and Spain.

Under the authors' procedure: It was from reference gene primer amplification that nucleated cell counts were estimated. TCRdb's table, derived via immunoSEQ multiplex PCR, lists solely in-frame clones and lacks some. V, J and clone size are those of that table, while D and trimming were read from the DNA. The data show some 180,000 clones, 85% to 90% seen once. CDR3 size: 13 residues. Germline V gene data show CDR1 as SGHNT and CDR2 as YYREEE (reference sequence). V was pared by 3 bases and J by 6 bases, with 12 bases between. The rearrangement links TRBV5-4 to TRBJ1-1; D ambiguous. The sequencing input was peripheral blood. The source of this sequence is a woman in her sixties or seventies with acute or convalescent COVID-19. CDR3 protein: CASSSQLNPEAFF. The CDR3 region has the DNA TGTGCCAGCAGCTCACAGTTAAACCCTGAAGCTTTCTTT.